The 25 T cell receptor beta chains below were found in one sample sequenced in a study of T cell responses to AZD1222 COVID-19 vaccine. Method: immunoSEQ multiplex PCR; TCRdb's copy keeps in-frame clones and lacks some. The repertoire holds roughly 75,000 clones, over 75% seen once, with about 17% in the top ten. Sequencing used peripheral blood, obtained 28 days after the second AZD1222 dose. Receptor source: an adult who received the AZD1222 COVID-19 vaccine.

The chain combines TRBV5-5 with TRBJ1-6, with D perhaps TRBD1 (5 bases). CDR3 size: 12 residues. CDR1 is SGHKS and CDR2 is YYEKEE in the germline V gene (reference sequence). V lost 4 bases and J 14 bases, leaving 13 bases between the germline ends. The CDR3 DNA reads TGTGCCAGCAGCATGGACACGCGGACCCTCCACTTT. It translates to CASSMDTRTLHF.

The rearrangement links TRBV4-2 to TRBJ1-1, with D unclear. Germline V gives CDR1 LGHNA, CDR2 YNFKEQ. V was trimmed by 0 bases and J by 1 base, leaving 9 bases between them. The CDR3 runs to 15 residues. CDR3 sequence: CASSQDLDGNTEAFF. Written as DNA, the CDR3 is TGTGCCAGCAGCCAAGACCTGGACGGGAACACTGAAGCTTTCTTT.

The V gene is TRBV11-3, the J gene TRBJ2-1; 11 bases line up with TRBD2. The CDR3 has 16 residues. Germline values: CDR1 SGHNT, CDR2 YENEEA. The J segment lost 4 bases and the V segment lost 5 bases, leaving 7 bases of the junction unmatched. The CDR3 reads CASSPPTSGEYNEQFF. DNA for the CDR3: TGTGCCAGCAGCCCACCGACTAGCGGGGAATACAATGAGCAGTTCTTC.

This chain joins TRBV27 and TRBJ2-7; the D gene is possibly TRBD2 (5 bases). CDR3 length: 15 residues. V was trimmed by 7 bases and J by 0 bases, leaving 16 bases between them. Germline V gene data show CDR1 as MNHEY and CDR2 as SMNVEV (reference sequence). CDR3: CASKFFGGSSYEQYF. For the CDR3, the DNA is TGTGCCAGCAAATTTTTTGGTGGGAGCTCCTACGAGCAGTACTTC.

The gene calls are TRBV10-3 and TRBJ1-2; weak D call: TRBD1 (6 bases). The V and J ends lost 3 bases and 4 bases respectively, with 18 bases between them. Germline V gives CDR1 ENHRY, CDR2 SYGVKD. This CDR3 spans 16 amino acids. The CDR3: CAISDPRTGRGYGYTF. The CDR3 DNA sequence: TGTGCCATCAGTGACCCACGGACGGGCAGGGGCTATGGCTACACCTTC.

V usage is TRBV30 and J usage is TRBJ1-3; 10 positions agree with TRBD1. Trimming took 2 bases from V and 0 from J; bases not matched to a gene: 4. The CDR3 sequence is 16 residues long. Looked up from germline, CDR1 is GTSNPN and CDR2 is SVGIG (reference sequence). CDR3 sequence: CAWSTRTGGSGNTIYF. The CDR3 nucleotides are TGTGCCTGGAGTACCCGGACAGGGGGCTCTGGAAACACCATATATTTT.

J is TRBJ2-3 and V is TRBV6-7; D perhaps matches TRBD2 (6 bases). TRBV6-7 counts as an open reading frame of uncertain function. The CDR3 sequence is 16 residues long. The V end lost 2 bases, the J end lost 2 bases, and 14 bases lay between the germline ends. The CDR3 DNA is TGTGCCAGCAGTTACCCCCTAGCGAGGGCCACAGATACGCAGTATTTT. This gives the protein CASSYPLARATDTQYF.

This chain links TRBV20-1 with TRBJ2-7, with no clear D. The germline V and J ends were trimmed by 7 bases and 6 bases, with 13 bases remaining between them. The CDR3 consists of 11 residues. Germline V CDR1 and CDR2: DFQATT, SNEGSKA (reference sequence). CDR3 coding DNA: TGCAGTGTCCGGCTCCCCGGCGAGCAGTACTTC. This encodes CSVRLPGEQYF.

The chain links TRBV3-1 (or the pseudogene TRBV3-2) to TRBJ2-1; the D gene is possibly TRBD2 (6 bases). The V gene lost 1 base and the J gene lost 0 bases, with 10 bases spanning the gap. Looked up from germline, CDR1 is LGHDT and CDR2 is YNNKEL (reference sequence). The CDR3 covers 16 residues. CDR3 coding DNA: TGTGCCAGCAGCCAAGTCGCGGGAAGCTCCTACAATGAGCAGTTCTTC. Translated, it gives CASSQVAGSSYNEQFF.

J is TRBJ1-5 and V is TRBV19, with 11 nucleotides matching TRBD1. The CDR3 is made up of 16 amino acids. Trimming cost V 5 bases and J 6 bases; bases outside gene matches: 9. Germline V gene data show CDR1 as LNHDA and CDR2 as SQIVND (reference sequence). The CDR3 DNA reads TGTGCCAGTAGTCCCCCGGACAGGGGGCTCACTCAGCCCCAGCATTTT. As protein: CASSPPDRGLTQPQHF.

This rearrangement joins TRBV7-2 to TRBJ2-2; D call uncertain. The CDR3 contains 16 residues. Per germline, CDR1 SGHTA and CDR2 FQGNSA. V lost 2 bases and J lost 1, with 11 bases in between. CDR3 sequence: CASSLNWLGNTGELFF. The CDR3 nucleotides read TGTGCCAGCAGCTTAAACTGGTTGGGGAACACCGGGGAGCTGTTTTTT.

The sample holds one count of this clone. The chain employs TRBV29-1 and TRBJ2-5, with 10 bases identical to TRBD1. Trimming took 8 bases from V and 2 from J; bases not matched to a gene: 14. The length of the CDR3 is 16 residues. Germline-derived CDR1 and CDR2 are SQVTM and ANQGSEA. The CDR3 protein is CSSASGTGESQETQYF. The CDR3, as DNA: TGCAGCTCCGCATCAGGGACAGGGGAATCACAAGAGACCCAGTACTTC.

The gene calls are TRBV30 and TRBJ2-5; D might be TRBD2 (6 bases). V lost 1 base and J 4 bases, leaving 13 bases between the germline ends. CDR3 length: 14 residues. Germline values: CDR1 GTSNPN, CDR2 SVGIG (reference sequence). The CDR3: CAWSGDSFGETQYF. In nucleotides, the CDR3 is TGTGCCTGGAGTGGGGACTCCTTTGGAGAGACCCAGTACTTC.

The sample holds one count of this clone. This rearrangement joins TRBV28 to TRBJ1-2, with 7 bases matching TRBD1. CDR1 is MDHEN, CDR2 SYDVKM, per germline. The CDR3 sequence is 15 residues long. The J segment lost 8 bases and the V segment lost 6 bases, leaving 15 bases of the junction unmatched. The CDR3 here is CASSTTRGRGWGYTF. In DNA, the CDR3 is TGTGCCAGCAGCACAACGAGGGGGCGCGGTTGGGGCTACACCTTC.

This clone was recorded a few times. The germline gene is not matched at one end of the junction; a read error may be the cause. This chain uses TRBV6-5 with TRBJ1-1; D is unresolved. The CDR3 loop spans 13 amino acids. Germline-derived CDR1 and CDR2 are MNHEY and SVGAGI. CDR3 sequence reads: CASLETQNSEAFF. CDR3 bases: TGTGCCAGTTTGGAGACCCAGAACTCTGAAGCTTTCTTT.

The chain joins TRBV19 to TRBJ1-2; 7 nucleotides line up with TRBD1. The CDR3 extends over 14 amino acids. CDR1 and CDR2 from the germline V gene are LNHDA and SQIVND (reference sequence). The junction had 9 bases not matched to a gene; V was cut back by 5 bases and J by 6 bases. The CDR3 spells CASSDLGQWNGYTF. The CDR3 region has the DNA TGTGCCAGTAGTGATCTGGGACAGTGGAATGGCTACACCTTC.

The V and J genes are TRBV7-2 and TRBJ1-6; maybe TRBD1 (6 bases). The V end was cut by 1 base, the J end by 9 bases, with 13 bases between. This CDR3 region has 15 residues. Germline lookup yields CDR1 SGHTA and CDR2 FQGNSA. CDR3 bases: TGTGCCAGCAGCTTAGTTCAGGGGTACGGTTCACCCCTCCACTTT. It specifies CASSLVQGYGSPLHF. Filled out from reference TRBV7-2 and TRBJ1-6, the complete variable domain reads GAGVSQSPSNKVTEKGKDVELRCDPISGHTALYWYRQSLGQGLEFLIYFQGNSAPDKSGLPSDRFSAERTGGSVSTLTIQRTQQEDSAVYLCASSLVQGYGSPLHFGNGTRLTVT.

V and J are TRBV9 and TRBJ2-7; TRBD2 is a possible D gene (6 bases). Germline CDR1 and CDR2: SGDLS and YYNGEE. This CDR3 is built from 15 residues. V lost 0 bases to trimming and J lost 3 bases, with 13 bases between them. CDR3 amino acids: CASSVDGGGNYEQYF. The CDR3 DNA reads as TGTGCCAGCAGCGTAGACGGGGGTGGAAACTACGAGCAGTACTTC.

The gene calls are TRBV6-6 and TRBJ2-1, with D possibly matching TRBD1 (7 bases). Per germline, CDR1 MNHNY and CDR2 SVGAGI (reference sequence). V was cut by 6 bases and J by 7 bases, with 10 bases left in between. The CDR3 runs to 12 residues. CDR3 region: CASSSGGNEQFF. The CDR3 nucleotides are TGTGCCAGCAGCTCAGGGGGGAATGAGCAGTTCTTC.

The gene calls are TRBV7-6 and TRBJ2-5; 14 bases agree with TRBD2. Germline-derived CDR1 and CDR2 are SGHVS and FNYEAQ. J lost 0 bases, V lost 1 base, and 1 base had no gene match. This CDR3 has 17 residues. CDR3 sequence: CASSLGLAGGYQETQYF. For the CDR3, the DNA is TGTGCCAGCAGCTTAGGACTAGCGGGGGGGTACCAAGAGACCCAGTACTTC.

CDR3 sequence: CASSQVVSTRLYNSPLHF. The CDR3 DNA is TGTGCCAGCAGCCAAGTAGTTAGCACACGCCTATATAATTCACCCCTCCACTTT. The chain links TRBV3-1 (or the pseudogene TRBV3-2) to TRBJ1-6; D uncertain. This CDR3 contains 18 residues. Trimming left V 1 base short and J 4 bases short, with 17 bases between. Per germline, CDR1 LGHDT and CDR2 YNNKEL (reference sequence).

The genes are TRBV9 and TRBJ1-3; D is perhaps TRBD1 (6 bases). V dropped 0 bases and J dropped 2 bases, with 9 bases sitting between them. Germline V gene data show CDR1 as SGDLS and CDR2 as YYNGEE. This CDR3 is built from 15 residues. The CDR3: CASSVAQGTGNTIYF. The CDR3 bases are TGTGCCAGCAGCGTAGCACAGGGAACTGGAAACACCATATATTTT.

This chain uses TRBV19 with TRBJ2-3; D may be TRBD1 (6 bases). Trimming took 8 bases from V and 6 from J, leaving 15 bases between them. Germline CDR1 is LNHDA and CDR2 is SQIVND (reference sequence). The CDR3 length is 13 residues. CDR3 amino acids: CASGAQGTDTQYF. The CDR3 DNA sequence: TGTGCCAGTGGGGCCCAGGGGACGGATACGCAGTATTTT.

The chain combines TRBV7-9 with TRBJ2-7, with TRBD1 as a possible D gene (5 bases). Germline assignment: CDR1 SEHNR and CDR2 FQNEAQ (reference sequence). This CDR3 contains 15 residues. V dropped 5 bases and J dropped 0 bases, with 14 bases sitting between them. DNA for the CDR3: TGTGCCAGCAGCCACTTCGACAGCAACTCCTACGAGCAGTACTTC. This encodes CASSHFDSNSYEQYF.

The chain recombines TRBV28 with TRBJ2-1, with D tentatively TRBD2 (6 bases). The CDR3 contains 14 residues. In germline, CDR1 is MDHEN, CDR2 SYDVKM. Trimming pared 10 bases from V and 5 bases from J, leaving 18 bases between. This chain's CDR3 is CATLGGAENNEQFF. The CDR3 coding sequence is TGTGCCACCCTTGGCGGGGCAGAGAACAATGAGCAGTTCTTC.